This record covers a single TCR beta chain. The study made its TCR cDNA through 5'RACE template switching. That step introduced a universal primer site along with UMIs. TCRdb re-called the 5' RACE reads through MiXCR, storing one row per CDR3 protein. The data contain 50,000 or so distinct CDR3 sequences, roughly 6.9% of them singletons. The sample comes from a study of T cells after yellow fever vaccination. This specimen consisted of CD8+ T cells sorted from PBMCs, obtained on the day of the first yellow fever vaccination. The source is a man aged 18 to 30 who received the YFV17D yellow fever vaccine.

Here the CDR3 DNA reads TGTGCCACCAGTGATTCCCTAGCGGGGGCTAATGAGCAGTTCTTC. This encodes CATSDSLAGANEQFF. The rearrangement joins TRBV24-1 to TRBJ2-1; the match to TRBD2 covers 10 bases. The CDR3 totals 15 residues. Trimming at V came to 2 bases and at J to 7 bases, leaving 4 bases not matched to a gene. Looked up from germline, CDR1 is KGHDR and CDR2 is SFDVKD.